This TCR beta chain was observed in a study of cytomegalovirus exposure and HLA in healthy donors. The PCR used 60 Vbeta and 13 Jbeta primers. Method: immunoSEQ multiplex PCR; TCRdb's copy keeps in-frame clones and lacks some. The sample lists some 150,000 clones; 82% were seen once. The sample consisted of PBMCs. The TCR originated in a woman aged 50 to 65 in good health and CMV-seropositive.

CDR3 in amino acids: CASRTTTSYNEQFF. CDR3 DNA sequence: TGTGCCAGCAGAACGACTACCTCCTACAATGAGCAGTTCTTC. This sequence joins TRBV6-5 and TRBJ2-1; D is possibly TRBD2 (5 bases). Germline V gives CDR1 MNHEY, CDR2 SVGAGI. This CDR3 has 14 residues. V was pared by 6 bases and J by 0 bases, with 9 bases between.